The clone carrying this T cell receptor beta chain has just one count. Antigen unknown. The CDR3 sequence is 18 residues long. The J segment lost 6 bases and the V segment lost 2 bases, leaving 11 bases of the junction unmatched. CDR1 is SGHAT, CDR2 FQNNGV, per germline. TCRdb's copy holds only in-frame clones and misses some; the assay was immunoSEQ multiplex PCR. The profile shows around 2,000,000 clones, about 95% of them singletons. Terminally differentiated effector memory CD45RA+ cells were excluded from the naive CD8 cells, which were CD45RO-negative and positively selected for CCR7. Donation came from healthy HIV-negative adults that had no recent acute infections or vaccinations. All participating donors were Caucasian adults from Nashville, Tennessee. This sample stems from a study of shared clonotypes between healthy human individuals. Study context: Three plates were used per donor for CD4 naive, three for CD4 memory, two for CD8 naive and one for CD8 memory. The study's findings and limits: Non-shared clonotypes displayed generation probabilities falling below those of clonotypes present in all four donors.

This sequence joins TRBV11-2 and TRBJ2-1; TRBD2 matches 12 bases. The clonotype was recovered from a man younger than 30 in good health. The source material was naive CD8+ T cells sorted from blood. For the CDR3, the DNA is TGTGCCAGCAGCTTATTTTATGGGGGACTAGCGGGCGTCAATGAGCAGTTCTTC. The encoded protein is CASSLFYGGLAGVNEQFF.